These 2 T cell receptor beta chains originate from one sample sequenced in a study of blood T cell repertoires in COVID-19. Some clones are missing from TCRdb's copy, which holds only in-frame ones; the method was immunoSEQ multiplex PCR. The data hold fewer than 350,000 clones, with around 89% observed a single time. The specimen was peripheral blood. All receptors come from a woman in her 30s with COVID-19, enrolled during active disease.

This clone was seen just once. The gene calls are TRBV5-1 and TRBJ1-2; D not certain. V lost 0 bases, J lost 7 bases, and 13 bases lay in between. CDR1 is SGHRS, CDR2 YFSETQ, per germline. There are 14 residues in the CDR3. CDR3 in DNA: TGCGCCAGCAGCTTGGCCCCAGGTGCGCCTGGCTACACCTTC. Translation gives CASSLAPGAPGYTF. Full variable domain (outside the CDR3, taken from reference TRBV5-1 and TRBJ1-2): KAGVTQTPRYLIKTRGQQVTLSCSPISGHRSVSWYQQTPGQGLQFLFEYFSETQRNKGNFPGRFSGRQFSNSRSEMNVSTLELGDSALYLCASSLAPGAPGYTFGSGTRLTVV.

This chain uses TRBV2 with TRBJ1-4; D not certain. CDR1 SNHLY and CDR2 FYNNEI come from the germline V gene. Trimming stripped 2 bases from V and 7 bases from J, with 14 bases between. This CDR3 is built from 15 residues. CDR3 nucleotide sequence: TGTGCCAGCAGTGAAAGGGTAGTAGGGAGTGAAAAACTGTTTTTT. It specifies CASSERVVGSEKLFF.